These T cell receptor beta chains were read from a single sample in a study of shared clonotypes between healthy human individuals. Measured with immunoSEQ multiplex PCR; TCRdb has only the in-frame clones, and not every one. This sample has around 600,000 clones; around 96% occur once, and the top ten carry around 0.11%. The sample was naive CD8+ T cells sorted from blood. The receptors shown here come from a woman under 40 in good health. Both conserved end residues are part of each CDR3. Each record gives: V gene, D gene, J gene, clone size, CDR3 DNA, CDR3 protein. A D gene is named only where the DNA matches it firmly. Not every row has a clone size; where given, it reads once, few, many or a size class.

V gene: TRBV5-6
D gene: TRBD2
J gene: TRBJ2-1
clone size: -
CDR3 DNA: TGTGCCAGCAGCTTGTTGGCGGGAGGGGATAATGAGCAGTTCTTC
CDR3 protein: CASSLLAGGDNEQFF

V gene: TRBV6-1
D gene: -
J gene: TRBJ1-1
clone size: -
CDR3 DNA: TGTGCCAGCAGTGAAGCCCCGAACGGAGGCACTGAAGCTTTCTTT
CDR3 protein: CASSEAPNGGTEAFF

V gene: TRBV30
D gene: -
J gene: TRBJ2-7
clone size: -
CDR3 DNA: TGTGCCTGGAGTGTAAAGGTCAAATCCTACGAGCAGTACTTC
CDR3 protein: CAWSVKVKSYEQYF

V gene: TRBV6-1
D gene: -
J gene: TRBJ1-1
clone size: -
CDR3 DNA: TGTGCCAGCACTAAACTCGGGGGCATGAACACTGAAGCTTTCTTT
CDR3 protein: CASTKLGGMNTEAFF

V gene: TRBV27
D gene: TRBD1
J gene: TRBJ2-7
clone size: -
CDR3 DNA: TGTGCCAGCAGTTTAGGGACAGTTACCTACGAGCAGTACTTC
CDR3 protein: CASSLGTVTYEQYF

V gene: TRBV27
D gene: TRBD1
J gene: TRBJ2-7
clone size: -
CDR3 DNA: TGTGCCAGCAGGACAGGGGGCGCAGCGTACGAGCAGTACTTC
CDR3 protein: CASRTGGAAYEQYF

V gene: TRBV27
D gene: -
J gene: TRBJ1-6
clone size: -
CDR3 DNA: TGTGCCAGCAGTTTGGGGGCGCGAAATTCACCCCTCCACTTT
CDR3 protein: CASSLGARNSPLHF

V gene: TRBV19
D gene: TRBD2
J gene: TRBJ2-7
clone size: -
CDR3 DNA: TGTGCCAGTGCAGATAGCGGGAGTTTCCCCTACGAGCAGTACTTC
CDR3 protein: CASADSGSFPYEQYF

V gene: TRBV9
D gene: TRBD2
J gene: TRBJ2-1
clone size: -
CDR3 DNA: TGTGCCAGCAGCGACCCCCAAGCGGGGTACAATGAGCAGTTCTTC
CDR3 protein: CASSDPQAGYNEQFF

V gene: TRBV19
D gene: -
J gene: TRBJ2-5
clone size: -
CDR3 DNA: TGTGCCAGTAGTTTAGGGAGCCCGGGGACCCAGTACTTC
CDR3 protein: CASSLGSPGTQYF

V gene: TRBV27
D gene: -
J gene: TRBJ2-1
clone size: -
CDR3 DNA: TGTGCCAGCAGTTTAACGTCGGCCAATGAGCAGTTCTTC
CDR3 protein: CASSLTSANEQFF

V gene: TRBV10-3
D gene: TRBD1
J gene: TRBJ2-5
clone size: -
CDR3 DNA: TGTGCCACCGACGGGGGACAGGGAGAGACCCAGTACTTC
CDR3 protein: CATDGGQGETQYF

V gene: TRBV6-5
D gene: -
J gene: TRBJ2-7
clone size: -
CDR3 DNA: TGTGCCAGCAGTTACTCCCTCCGGCAAGCCTACGAGCAGTACTTC
CDR3 protein: CASSYSLRQAYEQYF

V gene: TRBV5-1
D gene: -
J gene: TRBJ1-1
clone size: -
CDR3 DNA: TGCGCCAGCAGCTTGGCCCGGAACACTGAAGCTTTCTTT
CDR3 protein: CASSLARNTEAFF

V gene: TRBV25-1
D gene: TRBD2
J gene: TRBJ2-4
clone size: -
CDR3 DNA: TGTGCCAGCCGAGGCGTGTCTAGCGGGAGTTGGGACATTCAGTACTTC
CDR3 protein: CASRGVSSGSWDIQYF

V gene: TRBV5-4
D gene: -
J gene: TRBJ1-6
clone size: -
CDR3 DNA: TGTGCCAGCAGCTTGGGGTCGGCAAGCTATAATTCACCCCTCCACTTT
CDR3 protein: CASSLGSASYNSPLHF

V gene: TRBV4-1
D gene: TRBD2
J gene: TRBJ2-5
clone size: -
CDR3 DNA: TGCGCCAGCAGCCCAGGGACTAGCGGACAAACACAAGAGACCCAGTACTTC
CDR3 protein: CASSPGTSGQTQETQYF

V gene: TRBV27
D gene: -
J gene: TRBJ2-5
clone size: -
CDR3 DNA: TGTGCCAGCAGTCCCCAAGGGTGGGAAGAGACCCAGTACTTC
CDR3 protein: CASSPQGWEETQYF

V gene: TRBV28
D gene: -
J gene: TRBJ2-7
clone size: -
CDR3 DNA: TGTGCCAGCAGCCCACATAAATACGAGCAGTACTTC
CDR3 protein: CASSPHKYEQYF

V gene: TRBV18
D gene: -
J gene: TRBJ2-5
clone size: -
CDR3 DNA: TGTGCCAGCTCACGGACGCCTAATGAGTCCCAGTACTTC
CDR3 protein: CASSRTPNESQYF

V gene: TRBV4-1
D gene: TRBD1
J gene: TRBJ1-2
clone size: -
CDR3 DNA: TGCGCCAGCACCTCATGGGACAGGGGATGGAACTATGGCTACACCTTC
CDR3 protein: CASTSWDRGWNYGYTF

V gene: TRBV7-9
D gene: -
J gene: TRBJ2-2
clone size: -
CDR3 DNA: TGTGCCAGCAGCTTAAGTACAGCCCCCGGGGAGCTGTTTTTT
CDR3 protein: CASSLSTAPGELFF

V gene: TRBV10-2
D gene: -
J gene: TRBJ2-5
clone size: -
CDR3 DNA: TGCGCCAGCAGTGGTGAGGTTGAAGAGACCCAGTACTTC
CDR3 protein: CASSGEVEETQYF

V gene: TRBV6-5
D gene: -
J gene: TRBJ1-5
clone size: -
CDR3 DNA: TGTGCCAGCAGTTTATGGCAGGGGAATCAGCCCCAGCATTTT
CDR3 protein: CASSLWQGNQPQHF

V gene: TRBV7-9
D gene: -
J gene: TRBJ1-3
clone size: -
CDR3 DNA: TGTGCCAGCAGCTTAGCCAGCTCTGGAAACACCATATATTTT
CDR3 protein: CASSLASSGNTIYF

V gene: TRBV19
D gene: -
J gene: TRBJ2-1
clone size: once
CDR3 DNA: TGTGCCAGTACCTACGGGGATGTGGCCTACAATGAGCAGTTCTTC
CDR3 protein: CASTYGDVAYNEQFF

V gene: TRBV18
D gene: TRBD2
J gene: TRBJ2-1
clone size: -
CDR3 DNA: TGTGCCAGCTCACCACCAGCGGGAGCCTACAATGAGCAGTTCTTC
CDR3 protein: CASSPPAGAYNEQFF

V gene: TRBV28
D gene: TRBD1
J gene: TRBJ2-2
clone size: -
CDR3 DNA: TGTGCCAGCAGCGGACAGGGGGGGTTGGTCACCGGGGAGCTGTTTTTT
CDR3 protein: CASSGQGGLVTGELFF

V gene: TRBV5-4
D gene: TRBD1
J gene: TRBJ1-2
clone size: -
CDR3 DNA: TGTGCCAGCGCCGACAGGGACTATGGCTACACCTTC
CDR3 protein: CASADRDYGYTF

V gene: TRBV27
D gene: TRBD2
J gene: TRBJ2-7
clone size: -
CDR3 DNA: TGTGCCAGCAGTTTACGGGAGGGCCGATACGAGCAGTACTTC
CDR3 protein: CASSLREGRYEQYF

V gene: TRBV30
D gene: -
J gene: TRBJ1-1
clone size: few
CDR3 DNA: TGTGCCTGGAGTGTACTAGTGAACACTGAAGCTTTCTTT
CDR3 protein: CAWSVLVNTEAFF

V gene: TRBV5-6
D gene: -
J gene: TRBJ1-2
clone size: once
CDR3 DNA: TGTGCCAGCAGCCCGAAAGTAGGGGCTGGTGGCTACACCTTC
CDR3 protein: CASSPKVGAGGYTF

V gene: TRBV11-2
D gene: TRBD2
J gene: TRBJ2-1
clone size: -
CDR3 DNA: TGTGCCAGCAGCCGGACTAGCGGGAGGGGGTATTGGAATGAGCAGTTCTTC
CDR3 protein: CASSRTSGRGYWNEQFF

V gene: TRBV29-1
D gene: -
J gene: TRBJ2-7
clone size: -
CDR3 DNA: TGCAGCGTTGAGGGGGAAACTTCCTACGAGCAGTACTTC
CDR3 protein: CSVEGETSYEQYF

V gene: TRBV4-1
D gene: TRBD2
J gene: TRBJ2-7
clone size: -
CDR3 DNA: TGCGCCAGCAGCCAATTGACTAGCGGGAGTCCGGTAGAGCAGTACTTC
CDR3 protein: CASSQLTSGSPVEQYF

V gene: TRBV4-1
D gene: -
J gene: TRBJ2-1
clone size: -
CDR3 DNA: TGCGCCAGCAGCCAAGTGGCCGGGAGTGGGTATGAGCAGTTCTTC
CDR3 protein: CASSQVAGSGYEQFF

V gene: TRBV13
D gene: -
J gene: TRBJ2-7
clone size: -
CDR3 DNA: TGTGCCAGCAGCCCTTTTAGCGGTTCCTACGAGCAGTACTTC
CDR3 protein: CASSPFSGSYEQYF

V gene: TRBV15
D gene: -
J gene: TRBJ2-7
clone size: -
CDR3 DNA: TGTGCCACCAGCTACGGACGTCCGAACGAGCAGTACTTC
CDR3 protein: CATSYGRPNEQYF

V gene: TRBV7-9
D gene: TRBD2
J gene: TRBJ2-5
clone size: -
CDR3 DNA: TGTGCCAGCAGCAGTAGCGGGGCCAGGGAGACCCAGTACTTC
CDR3 protein: CASSSSGARETQYF

V gene: TRBV27
D gene: -
J gene: TRBJ2-1
clone size: -
CDR3 DNA: TGTGCCAGCGGCTACGTAGGGAATGAGCAGTTCTTC
CDR3 protein: CASGYVGNEQFF

V gene: TRBV2
D gene: -
J gene: TRBJ1-3
clone size: -
CDR3 DNA: TGTGCCAGCAGTGTTGGTGGAAAAGGCTCTGGAAACACCATATATTTT
CDR3 protein: CASSVGGKGSGNTIYF

V gene: TRBV4-1
D gene: -
J gene: TRBJ2-7
clone size: -
CDR3 DNA: TGCGCCAGCAGCCAACCTGGTCGGAAACCAACCTACGAGCAGTACTTC
CDR3 protein: CASSQPGRKPTYEQYF

V gene: TRBV28
D gene: -
J gene: TRBJ1-5
clone size: -
CDR3 DNA: TGTGCCAGCACCCCTGGACAGTATAGCAATCAGCCCCAGCATTTT
CDR3 protein: CASTPGQYSNQPQHF

V gene: TRBV10-2
D gene: TRBD1
J gene: TRBJ2-7
clone size: -
CDR3 DNA: TGCGCCAGCAGTGATCTAAATACAGGGGTCTCGTACGAGCAGTACTTC
CDR3 protein: CASSDLNTGVSYEQYF

V gene: TRBV7-2
D gene: TRBD2
J gene: TRBJ2-7
clone size: -
CDR3 DNA: TGTGCCAGCAGCTTTCGGAGCGGGAGAGAGGACGAGCAGTACTTC
CDR3 protein: CASSFRSGREDEQYF

V gene: TRBV30
D gene: -
J gene: TRBJ2-7
clone size: -
CDR3 DNA: TGTGCCTGGGGTTATGGGGGCTACGAGCAGTACTTC
CDR3 protein: CAWGYGGYEQYF

V gene: TRBV30
D gene: -
J gene: TRBJ1-2
clone size: few
CDR3 DNA: TGTGCCTGGAGTGATCTTACAGGGAGGGTTGATGGCTACACCTTC
CDR3 protein: CAWSDLTGRVDGYTF

V gene: TRBV7-9
D gene: -
J gene: TRBJ2-7
clone size: -
CDR3 DNA: TGTGCCAGCAGCTTAGTACCGGACGAGCAGTACTTC
CDR3 protein: CASSLVPDEQYF

V gene: TRBV6-5
D gene: -
J gene: TRBJ1-2
clone size: -
CDR3 DNA: TGTGCCACGCAGGGTGGCTATGGCTACACCTTC
CDR3 protein: CATQGGYGYTF

V gene: TRBV7-2
D gene: -
J gene: TRBJ2-1
clone size: -
CDR3 DNA: TGTGCCAGCAGCTTAGCGGGACCCGTCGATGAGCAGTTCTTC
CDR3 protein: CASSLAGPVDEQFF

V gene: TRBV15
D gene: -
J gene: TRBJ1-5
clone size: few
CDR3 DNA: TGTGCCACCAGCAGAGATTCTGACGGACAGCCCCAGCATTTT
CDR3 protein: CATSRDSDGQPQHF

V gene: TRBV15
D gene: -
J gene: TRBJ2-3
clone size: -
CDR3 DNA: TGTGCCACCAGCGGAAAGAGTGGGGAGATTACGCAGTATTTT
CDR3 protein: CATSGKSGEITQYF